Each of the 25 T cell receptor beta chains below was sequenced from the same sample in a study of beta chain features in type 1 diabetes. Every bit of the isolated RNA underwent reverse transcription, so sequencing read expressed TCRB transcripts. The repertoire was sequenced with immunoSEQ multiplex PCR; TCRdb's copy has only in-frame clones and lacks some. This repertoire shows roughly 300,000 clones, 7% to 9% found once; its top ten account for around 0.44%. Sequencing used central memory CD4+ T cells from blood. The receptor set was obtained from a woman aged 18-30 years in good health.

In its sample, this clone was seen a few times. V usage is TRBV5-1 and J usage is TRBJ2-3; TRBD2 might be the D (6 bases). This CDR3 comprises 14 residues. V was pared by 0 bases and J by 2 bases, with 7 bases between. The germline V gene encodes CDR1 SGHRS and CDR2 YFSETQ. CDR3 sequence reads: CASSLGEATDTQYF. DNA of the CDR3: TGCGCCAGCAGCTTGGGGGAGGCCACAGATACGCAGTATTTT.

This clone turned up a few times. This sequence joins TRBV4-2 and TRBJ2-1; D is uncertain. CDR1 is LGHNA, CDR2 YNFKEQ, per germline. The CDR3 extends over 14 amino acids. Trimming removed 0 bases at V and 9 bases at J, with 12 bases between. The DNA for the CDR3 is TGTGCCAGCAGCCAAGATCTTGTAGTGGCTGAGCAGTTCTTC. Protein: CASSQDLVVAEQFF.

The genes are TRBV18 and TRBJ2-1; D might be TRBD2 (6 bases). CDR3 length: 13 residues. The V and J ends lost 2 bases and 9 bases respectively, with 11 bases between them. CDR1 is KGHSH, CDR2 LQKENI, per germline. This CDR3 reads CASSPVAAGEQFF. For the CDR3, the DNA is TGTGCCAGCTCACCAGTAGCGGCAGGTGAGCAGTTCTTC.

The chain combines TRBV5-1 with TRBJ2-7; D is uncertain. CDR1 is SGHRS and CDR2 is YFSETQ in the germline V gene. This CDR3 is built from 13 residues. Trimming took off 7 bases at V and 0 bases at J, with 11 bases between the two ends. CDR3 nucleotides: TGCGCCAGCGGGTTCGGCAGCTCCTACGAGCAGTACTTC. As protein: CASGFGSSYEQYF.

This chain links TRBV25-1 with TRBJ2-1; tentatively, D is TRBD1 (5 bases). The germline gives CDR1 MGHDK, CDR2 SYGVNS. There are 14 residues in the CDR3. Trimming left V 7 bases short and J 0 bases short, with 10 bases between. This CDR3 reads CASMRQGSYNEQFF. CDR3 coding DNA: TGTGCCAGCATGAGGCAGGGCTCCTACAATGAGCAGTTCTTC.

This clone was counted only a few times. The chain is built from TRBV5-1 and TRBJ1-1; the D gene is possibly TRBD1 (6 bases). CDR1 and CDR2 (germline): SGHRS, YFSETQ. Trimming cost V 4 bases and J 6 bases, with 19 bases left between them. CDR3 size: 15 residues. DNA for the CDR3: TGCGCCAGCAGCGTGGGGGCCCAGGGCGCGCCTGAAGCTTTCTTT. Residues: CASSVGAQGAPEAFF.

The CDR3 sequence: CASRSGNGYQETQYF. Written as DNA, the CDR3 is TGTGCCAGCAGAAGCGGGAACGGGTACCAAGAGACCCAGTACTTC. This sequence joins TRBV4-2 and TRBJ2-5, with 7 bases aligning to TRBD2. Trimming cost V 6 bases and J 0 bases; bases outside gene matches: 7. Per germline, CDR1 LGHNA and CDR2 YNFKEQ. The CDR3 length is 15 residues.

The V call is TRBV7-6, the J call TRBJ1-4, with 8 bases matching TRBD1. This CDR3 has 14 residues. V lost 8 bases to trimming and J lost 6 bases; unmatched junction nucleotides: 8. CDR1 and CDR2 from the germline V gene are SGHVS and FNYEAQ. CDR3 loop: CASGDRGRDEKLFF. For the CDR3, the DNA is TGTGCCAGCGGCGACAGGGGCCGAGATGAAAAACTGTTTTTT.

This clone was seen a handful of times. CDR3 residues: CASSGLRGQGATDTQYF. As DNA, the CDR3 is TGTGCCAGCAGTGGCTTACGTGGCCAGGGTGCCACAGATACGCAGTATTTT. The chain couples TRBV2 to TRBJ2-3, with D possibly TRBD1 on 5 matching bases. The CDR3 totals 17 residues. Germline V gene lookup returns CDR1 SNHLY and CDR2 FYNNEI. Trimming cost V 4 bases and J 2 bases, with 19 bases left between them.

The chain joins TRBV7-9 to TRBJ1-2; no definite D call. V was clipped by 5 bases and J by 2 bases, with 15 bases between them. The CDR3 is 15 amino acids. Germline lookup yields CDR1 SEHNR and CDR2 FQNEAQ (reference sequence). CDR3 protein: CASSPYSGWNYGYTF. CDR3 coding DNA: TGTGCCAGCAGCCCCTACTCTGGTTGGAACTATGGCTACACCTTC.

The chain joins TRBV2 to TRBJ2-3; no definite D call. Germline CDR1 SNHLY, CDR2 FYNNEI. Trimming shortened V by 3 bases and J by 8 bases, and 12 bases separated the two germline ends. The length of the CDR3 is 13 residues. CDR3: CASSEWERSTQYF. The CDR3 DNA sequence: TGTGCCAGCAGTGAGTGGGAACGGTCTACGCAGTATTTT.

This chain connects TRBV25-1 to TRBJ2-7; D is uncertain. Trimming shortened V by 4 bases and J by 1 base, and 5 bases separated the two germline ends. The CDR3 covers 12 residues. CDR1 is MGHDK, CDR2 SYGVNS, per germline. CDR3 sequence: CASSGVSYEQYF. DNA of the CDR3: TGTGCCAGCAGTGGCGTATCCTACGAGCAGTACTTC.

A few counts support this clone. At the DNA level, this CDR3 is encoded by other sequences in the same sample as well. The gene calls are TRBV5-1 and TRBJ1-1, with D uncertain. This CDR3 is built from 11 residues. The germline V gene has CDR1 SGHRS and CDR2 YFSETQ. Trimming shortened V by 0 bases and J by 5 bases, and 2 bases separated the two germline ends. As DNA, the CDR3 is TGCGCCAGCAGCTTGGGTACTGAAGCTTTCTTT. Translation: CASSLGTEAFF.

This clone has only a few counts. This chain connects TRBV11-2 to TRBJ2-5, with 12 bases fitting TRBD2. Germline CDR1 reads SGHAT; CDR2 reads FQNNGV. The CDR3 runs to 16 residues. V lost 5 bases and J lost 1; bases outside the gene matches: 5. CDR3 coding DNA: TGTGCCAGCAGCCTCACTAGCGGGAGGCCCCAAGAGACCCAGTACTTC. Translating it yields CASSLTSGRPQETQYF.

This clone has a handful of counts. Other DNA sequences from this sample encode an identical CDR3 as well. J is TRBJ2-5 and V is TRBV18; D gene ambiguous. The V gene lost 0 bases and the J gene lost 5 bases, with 4 bases spanning the gap. This CDR3 is 12 amino acids long. Per germline, CDR1 KGHSH and CDR2 LQKENI. Here the CDR3 reads CASSPPFETQYF. The CDR3 coding sequence is TGTGCCAGCTCACCACCTTTCGAGACCCAGTACTTC.

This clone was seen only a few times. This chain joins TRBV10-3 and TRBJ2-1, with D possibly matching TRBD1 (5 bases). The CDR3 is 15 residues long. Germline V gene lookup returns CDR1 ENHRY and CDR2 SYGVKD. Trimming pared 6 bases from V and 6 bases from J, leaving 18 bases between. The CDR3 sequence: CAIRGQGTLPNEQFF. The DNA of the CDR3 is TGTGCCATCAGGGGTCAGGGTACCCTGCCCAATGAGCAGTTCTTC.

The V gene is TRBV19, the J gene TRBJ2-1; D is undetermined. V shed 3 bases and J shed 6 bases, with 12 bases lying between them. CDR1 and CDR2 (germline): LNHDA, SQIVND (reference sequence). This CDR3 is 14 amino acids long. CDR3 residues: CASSIGHESNEQFF. The CDR3 DNA is TGTGCCAGTAGTATTGGTCACGAGAGCAATGAGCAGTTCTTC.

This clone has just a few counts. The CDR3 nucleotides read TGTGCCAGCAGTCTGACGGGCTACACCTTC. Residues: CASSLTGYTF. J is TRBJ1-2 and V is TRBV6-1; D unresolved. V was shortened by 5 bases and J by 8 bases, with 6 bases between the two germline ends. Germline V lookup: CDR1 MNHNS, CDR2 SASEGT. There are 10 residues in the CDR3.

This clone was observed a handful of times. CDR3 DNA: TGCGCCAGCATGGGCAGCAGCTACGGAGATACGCAGTATTTT. It is translated as CASMGSSYGDTQYF. The V gene is TRBV10-1, the J gene TRBJ2-3; unclear D gene. V shed 7 bases and J shed 5 bases, with 16 bases lying between them. The germline V gene encodes CDR1 WNHNN and CDR2 SYGVQD (reference sequence). CDR3 size: 14 residues.

V usage is TRBV19 and J usage is TRBJ2-6; D gene unclear. Germline V gives CDR1 LNHDA, CDR2 SQIVND (reference sequence). This CDR3 is 14 amino acids long. The V end was cut by 7 bases, the J end by 0 bases, with 7 bases between. The CDR3 nucleotides read TGTGCCAGTAAAACGAGCTCTGGGGCCAACGTCCTGACTTTC. It yields the protein CASKTSSGANVLTF.

V gene TRBV7-9 combines with J gene TRBJ1-2, with D maybe TRBD1 (5 bases). V was cut by 7 bases and J by 2 bases, with 14 bases left in between. Germline CDR1 is SEHNR and CDR2 is FQNEAQ (reference sequence). The CDR3 is made up of 14 amino acids. The CDR3 protein is CASTAGPSNYGYTF. The CDR3 DNA reads TGTGCCAGCACCGCAGGGCCCTCCAACTATGGCTACACCTTC.

The chain carries TRBV18 and TRBJ2-7; 7 bases line up with TRBD1. The V segment lost 6 bases and the J segment 0 bases; nucleotides outside the gene matches: 8. The CDR3 has 15 residues. The germline gives CDR1 KGHSH, CDR2 LQKENI. CDR3 sequence: CASSPTGILSYEQYF. CDR3 in DNA: TGTGCCAGCTCCCCGACAGGGATCCTCTCCTACGAGCAGTACTTC.

V gene TRBV4-3 combines with J gene TRBJ2-3, with 10 bases fitting TRBD1. The CDR3 has 16 amino acids. Germline-derived CDR1 and CDR2 are LGHNA and YSLEER. J gave up 5 bases and V 4 bases, and 9 bases lay outside the gene matches. The DNA for the CDR3 is TGCGCCAGCAGCCCGAGGGGGACAGGGGCAAGAGATACGCAGTATTTT. Protein: CASSPRGTGARDTQYF.

V usage is TRBV6-6 and J usage is TRBJ2-3, with TRBD1 matching over 9 bases. CDR3 length equals 15 residues. V lost 0 bases to trimming and J lost 4 bases; unmatched junction nucleotides: 2. In germline, CDR1 is MNHNY, CDR2 SVGAGI (reference sequence). The CDR3, as DNA: TGTGCCAGCAGTTACTCGAGACAGGGGGCAGATACGCAGTATTTT. Translating gives CASSYSRQGADTQYF.

This rearrangement joins TRBV4-3 to TRBJ2-3, with 9 bases identical to TRBD1. Trimming took 5 bases from V and 4 from J; bases not matched to a gene: 4. Germline V gives CDR1 LGHNA, CDR2 YSLEER. This CDR3 is 14 amino acids long. CDR3 nucleotides: TGCGCCAGCAGCTTCGACAGGGGGGCAGATACGCAGTATTTT. Amino acids: CASSFDRGADTQYF.